This TCR beta chain comes out of a study of cytotoxic CD8 clonotypes in ibrutinib-treated CLL. The overall study: Response samples were taken after a median approximately 13 months of treatment, range 6 to 36. On average, over 90,000 productive rearrangements and under 300,000 productive templates per sample.

This clone was seen just once. Sequencing was performed with immunoSEQ multiplex PCR; in TCRdb, only in-frame clones are kept and a portion is missing. The repertoire includes 50,000 to 65,000 clones, roughly 70% of them detected once, and around 42% sits in the top ten. This CDR3 is 17 amino acids long. The V gene end was trimmed by 4 bases and the J gene end by 7 bases; junction bases not matched to a gene: 16. CDR1 and CDR2 (germline): SGHVS, FQNEAQ. The genes are TRBV7-8 and TRBJ1-5; 7 bases are a match to TRBD1. The TCR was taken from a human donor with chronic lymphocytic leukemia. Sequenced here: PBMCs, sampled after 12 months of ibrutinib treatment. The CDR3 sequence is CASSSYRIGQAFQPQHF. The CDR3 DNA is TGTGCCAGCAGCTCATACCGGATAGGACAGGCTTTCCAGCCCCAGCATTTT.